These 16 T cell receptor beta chains originate from one sample sequenced in a study of T cell responses to AZD1222 COVID-19 vaccine. Data came from immunoSEQ multiplex PCR; TCRdb stores just in-frame clones and leaves some out. The sample includes roughly 140,000 clones, more than 85% of them seen just once. The source material was peripheral blood, sampled 28 days after the second AZD1222 dose. These receptors came from an adult who received the AZD1222 COVID-19 vaccine.

The table lists this clone with a few counts. The chain combines TRBV4-1 with TRBJ2-3; 8 bases fit TRBD2. The CDR3 loop spans 17 amino acids. Germline-derived CDR1 and CDR2 are MGHRA and YSYEKL. The V and J ends lost 1 base and 2 bases, in that order; junction bases with no gene match: 8. The CDR3 loop is CASSQGASGRHTDTQYF. CDR3 sequence (DNA): TGCGCCAGCAGCCAAGGCGCCAGCGGGAGACACACAGATACGCAGTATTTT.

This clone occurred a few times. V and J are TRBV6-6 and TRBJ1-5; D might be TRBD1 (6 bases). Looked up from germline, CDR1 is MNHNY and CDR2 is SVGAGI (reference sequence). The CDR3 sequence is 14 residues long. V was pared by 7 bases and J by 0 bases, with 10 bases between. The CDR3 protein is CASTRTDSNQPQHF. CDR3 nucleotide sequence: TGTGCCAGCACCCGGACAGATAGCAATCAGCCCCAGCATTTT.

The chain employs TRBV19 and TRBJ2-7; 14 nucleotides match TRBD2. J lost 4 bases, V lost 3 bases, and 14 bases had no gene match. CDR3 length equals 19 residues. Germline-derived CDR1 and CDR2 are LNHDA and SQIVND (reference sequence). DNA of the CDR3: TGTGCCAGTAGTATCCACCCGGGACTAGCGGGAGAAAGCTGGTACGAGCAGTACTTC. Its translation is CASSIHPGLAGESWYEQYF.

This chain links TRBV18 with TRBJ2-3, with no clear D. This CDR3 region has 14 residues. Germline V gene data show CDR1 as KGHSH and CDR2 as LQKENI. V was trimmed by 2 bases and J by 6 bases, leaving 12 bases between them. The CDR3 region is CASSPSIVEDTQYF. The CDR3 region has the DNA TGTGCCAGCTCACCAAGCATTGTCGAGGATACGCAGTATTTT.

The chain recombines TRBV19 with TRBJ1-5, with D uncertain. The CDR3 sequence is 11 residues long. Trimming left V 2 bases short and J 11 bases short, with 7 bases between. Germline assignment: CDR1 LNHDA and CDR2 SQIVND (reference sequence). CDR3 protein: CASSIRSAQHF. The CDR3 region has the DNA TGTGCCAGTAGTATAAGATCAGCCCAGCATTTT.

This sequence joins TRBV9 and TRBJ2-1, with TRBD1 matching over 10 bases. This CDR3 spans 15 amino acids. The germline CDR1 and CDR2 sequences are SGDLS and YYNGEE. V dropped 3 bases and J dropped 8; count of bases not matched to a gene: 8. CDR3 in amino acids: CASSEGDRGSDEQFF. Written as DNA, the CDR3 is TGTGCCAGCAGCGAAGGGGACAGGGGTAGCGATGAGCAGTTCTTC.

The genes are TRBV5-1 and TRBJ2-5; maybe TRBD1 (6 bases). This CDR3 spans 15 amino acids. The ends were cut back, 0 bases at V and 1 base at J, with 10 bases in the middle. Per the germline V gene, CDR1 is SGHRS and CDR2 is YFSETQ. CDR3 protein: CASSLVGQLQETQYF. Written as DNA, the CDR3 is TGCGCCAGCAGCTTGGTGGGACAACTCCAAGAGACCCAGTACTTC.

This clone was detected only once. J is TRBJ2-1 and V is TRBV7-3; either TRBD1 or TRBD2 may supply D (5 bases each). Deletions cut 3 bases from V and 8 bases from J, with 11 bases between. This CDR3 spans 13 amino acids. Per germline, CDR1 SGHTA and CDR2 FQGTGA. CDR3 DNA: TGTGCCAGCAGCTTCGGGGCGGCGGATGAGCAGTTCTTC. As protein: CASSFGAADEQFF.

The rearrangement joins TRBV5-1 to TRBJ2-7; perhaps TRBD2 as D (5 bases). This CDR3 has 16 residues. Per germline, CDR1 SGHRS and CDR2 YFSETQ. Trimming took 2 bases from V and 0 from J, leaving 15 bases between them. CDR3 amino acids: CASSFASSRASYEQYF. The CDR3 nucleotides are TGCGCCAGCAGCTTTGCTAGCTCTAGGGCCTCCTACGAGCAGTACTTC.

The chain carries TRBV10-1 and TRBJ2-1; 8 bases agree with TRBD2. This CDR3 has 14 amino acids. Germline lookup yields CDR1 WNHNN and CDR2 SYGVQD (reference sequence). V lost 3 bases and J lost 7; bases outside the gene matches: 5. The CDR3 nucleotides are TGCGCCAGCAGTGATCACGGGAGGGAGAATGAGCAGTTCTTC. Amino acid sequence: CASSDHGRENEQFF.

V usage is TRBV18 and J usage is TRBJ2-7, with 14 bases identical to TRBD2. Looked up from germline, CDR1 is KGHSH and CDR2 is LQKENI. The CDR3 runs 17 residues. Trimming cost V 0 bases and J 3 bases; bases outside gene matches: 4. The CDR3 protein is CASSPPSGTSGSYEQYF. The CDR3 bases are TGTGCCAGCTCACCACCGAGTGGGACTAGCGGGAGCTACGAGCAGTACTTC.

V usage is TRBV24-1 and J usage is TRBJ2-1; weak D call: TRBD1 (5 bases). The CDR3 length is 15 residues. From germline, CDR1 is KGHDR and CDR2 SFDVKD. V lost 0 bases to trimming and J lost 5 bases, with 10 bases between them. In nucleotides, the CDR3 is TGTGCCACCAGTGATTTGATGACAGATAACAATGAGCAGTTCTTC. Protein: CATSDLMTDNNEQFF.

The chain recombines TRBV19 with TRBJ2-3; perhaps D is TRBD1 or TRBD2 (5 bases each). V lost 10 bases and J lost 3, with 11 bases in between. The CDR3 spans 12 residues. The germline CDR1 and CDR2 sequences are LNHDA and SQIVND (reference sequence). DNA for the CDR3: TGTGCCACCGAGGGGTTTACAGATACGCAGTATTTT. This translates into CATEGFTDTQYF.

This chain joins TRBV4-2 and TRBJ1-6, with no clear D. V lost 5 bases, J lost 0 bases, and 11 bases lay in between. CDR3 size: 16 residues. Germline V gene data show CDR1 as LGHNA and CDR2 as YNFKEQ. The CDR3 coding sequence is TGTGCCAGCAGCTATACTCTAGTCTCCTATAATTCACCCCTCCACTTT. This sequence encodes CASSYTLVSYNSPLHF.

The genes are TRBV19 and TRBJ2-7, with a tentative D call TRBD2 (5 bases). Per the germline V gene, CDR1 is LNHDA and CDR2 is SQIVND (reference sequence). CDR3 length: 13 residues. Between the trimmed V and J ends, which lost 4 bases and 3 bases, there was a span of 10 bases. The CDR3 protein is CASSTFEGYEQYF. CDR3 nucleotide sequence: TGTGCCAGTAGTACTTTCGAGGGCTACGAGCAGTACTTC.

The rearrangement joins TRBV7-2 to TRBJ2-3; 10 nucleotides match TRBD2. CDR3 length: 19 residues. Germline lookup yields CDR1 SGHTA and CDR2 FQGNSA. With 2 bases clipped from V and 0 bases from J, the junction kept 11 bases outside the gene matches. The CDR3 is CASSLPELAGGLSTDTQYF. The CDR3 DNA follows: TGTGCCAGCAGCTTACCGGAATTAGCGGGAGGTCTCAGCACAGATACGCAGTATTTT.